Below, 14 T cell receptor beta chains from the same sample are listed, as sequenced in a study of blood T cell repertoires in COVID-19. Assay: immunoSEQ multiplex PCR; the TCRdb copy retains only in-frame clones and omits some. This sample has approximately 300,000 clones, with around 91% found just once. Sequences were obtained from peripheral blood. The receptors were gathered from a woman between 40 and 55 years old with COVID-19, enrolled during active disease.

This sequence joins TRBV7-9 and TRBJ1-5; 7 bases fit TRBD1. This CDR3 spans 15 amino acids. Germline V gene data show CDR1 as SEHNR and CDR2 as FQNEAQ (reference sequence). V shed 1 base and J 3 bases; nucleotides not matched to a gene: 3. The CDR3 sequence: CASSLGDSFNQPQHF. The CDR3 nucleotides read TGTGCCAGCAGCTTAGGGGACAGCTTCAATCAGCCCCAGCATTTT.

To note about this clone: The same CDR3 also results from other DNA sequences found in this sample. The genes are TRBV9 and TRBJ2-3; no reliable D call. Germline V gene sequence: CDR1 SGDLS, CDR2 YYNGEE. V gave up 0 bases and J gave up 2 bases, with 7 bases separating them. The CDR3 sequence is 14 residues long. The CDR3 DNA follows: TGTGCCAGCAGCGTAGTGACTCACACAGATACGCAGTATTTT. Translation gives CASSVVTHTDTQYF.

V is TRBV28 and J is TRBJ2-3; 9 bases agree with TRBD1. The CDR3 consists of 16 residues. The V segment lost 5 bases and the J segment 4 bases; nucleotides outside the gene matches: 10. Germline values: CDR1 MDHEN, CDR2 SYDVKM. CDR3 protein: CASSLSSQGASDTQYF. For the CDR3, the DNA is TGTGCCAGCAGTCTCTCTTCACAGGGGGCTTCAGATACGCAGTATTTT.

The chain is built from TRBV7-8 and TRBJ2-7; TRBD2 is a possible D gene (5 bases). Deletions cut 2 bases from V and 10 bases from J, with 15 bases between. The CDR3 runs to 13 residues. CDR1 and CDR2 from the germline V gene are SGHVS and FQNEAQ. The CDR3 DNA follows: TGTGCCAGCAGCTTATTCGAGGGCCCAGGACAGTACTTC. Translation gives CASSLFEGPGQYF.

This chain connects TRBV6-5 to TRBJ1-4; a possible D gene is TRBD1 (6 bases). The V end was cut by 8 bases, the J end by 6 bases, with 13 bases between. This CDR3 comprises 13 residues. The V gene's germline CDR1 is MNHEY and CDR2 SVGAGI. CDR3 sequence: CASVPGHHEKLFF. The CDR3 nucleotides are TGTGCCAGCGTACCGGGACACCATGAAAAACTGTTTTTT.

Here the CDR3 reads CASSVGADTEAFF. The DNA of the CDR3 is TGTGCCAGCTCGGTAGGGGCGGACACTGAAGCTTTCTTT. This chain connects TRBV18 to TRBJ1-1; TRBD1 might be the D (5 bases). The V gene lost 6 bases and the J gene lost 3 bases, with 11 bases spanning the gap. This CDR3 has 13 residues. CDR1 is KGHSH, CDR2 LQKENI, per germline.

This clone was observed a handful of times. V and J are TRBV9 and TRBJ2-1; D gene uncertain. CDR1 SGDLS and CDR2 YYNGEE come from the germline V gene. The V end was cut by 2 bases, the J end by 7 bases, with 16 bases between. The CDR3 is made up of 15 amino acids. In nucleotides, the CDR3 is TGTGCCAGCAGCGTCTACTTGAGGCCTTTAAATGAGCAGTTCTTC. Protein: CASSVYLRPLNEQFF. Supplemented by reference TRBV9 and TRBJ2-1, the full variable domain reads DSGVTQTPKHLITATGQRVTLRCSPRSGDLSVYWYQQSLDQGLQFLIQYYNGEERAKGNILERFSAQQFPDLHSELNLSSLELGDSALYFCASSVYLRPLNEQFFGPGTRLTVL.

The chain is built from TRBV4-3 and TRBJ2-3, with a weak D call TRBD2 (6 bases). Germline assignment: CDR1 LGHNA and CDR2 YSLEER. V was pared by 4 bases and J by 2 bases, with 25 bases between. This CDR3 region has 19 residues. CDR3 in amino acids: CASSRRPPADAGITDTQYF. Here the CDR3 DNA reads TGCGCCAGCAGCCGCCGACCCCCCGCGGACGCGGGGATCACAGATACGCAGTATTTT.

CDR3: CSVAVEFGRGYTF. CDR3 in DNA: TGCAGCGTCGCCGTGGAGTTCGGTCGGGGCTACACCTTC. This chain connects TRBV29-1 to TRBJ1-2; D not resolved. The ends were cut back, 6 bases at V and 8 bases at J, with 19 bases in the middle. CDR3 length: 13 amino acids. The germline gives CDR1 SQVTM, CDR2 ANQGSEA. Together with reference TRBV29-1 and TRBJ1-2, the CDR3 gives the full variable domain: SAVISQKPSRDICQRGTSLTIQCQVDSQVTMMFWYRQQPGQSLTLIATANQGSEATYESGFVIDKFPISRPNLTFSTLTVSNMSPEDSSIYLCSVAVEFGRGYTFGSGTRLTVV.

The chain is built from TRBV3-1 (or the pseudogene TRBV3-2) and TRBJ2-7; 7 positions match TRBD1. The germline gives CDR1 LGHDT, CDR2 YNNKEL (reference sequence). The CDR3 extends over 15 amino acids. Trimming at V came to 1 base and at J to 3 bases, leaving 6 bases not matched to a gene. CDR3 nucleotides: TGTGCCAGCAGCCAAGTCGGACAGGCGCTCTACGAGCAGTACTTC. Translation gives CASSQVGQALYEQYF.

The chain links TRBV6-4 to TRBJ1-1; D unresolved. CDR1 is MRHNA, CDR2 SNTAGT, per germline. The CDR3 sequence is 12 residues long. Trimming pared 0 bases from V and 9 bases from J, leaving 8 bases between. CDR3 amino acids: CASSDSGIQAFF. CDR3 sequence (DNA): TGTGCCAGCAGTGACTCCGGGATTCAAGCTTTCTTT.

This clone was recorded once. The genes are TRBV6-5 and TRBJ1-2; no definite D call. The CDR3 runs to 15 residues. CDR1 MNHEY and CDR2 SVGAGI come from the germline V gene. The V end was cut by 6 bases, the J end by 6 bases, with 20 bases between. Written as DNA, the CDR3 is TGTGCCAGCAGCTACCTACCCGGAGCCAGCGATGGCTACACCTTC. This encodes CASSYLPGASDGYTF.

The chain has TRBV7-2 and TRBJ2-7, with D uncertain. Looked up from germline, CDR1 is SGHTA and CDR2 is FQGNSA. V was clipped by 5 bases and J by 4 bases, with 12 bases between them. The CDR3 sequence is 13 residues long. CDR3 sequence: CASSPRLAYEQYF. The DNA of the CDR3 is TGTGCCAGCAGCCCCAGACTGGCTTACGAGCAGTACTTC. The full variable domain, in which reference TRBV7-2 and TRBJ2-7 provide the parts outside the CDR3, is GAGVSQSPSNKVTEKGKDVELRCDPISGHTALYWYRQSLGQGLEFLIYFQGNSAPDKSGLPSDRFSAERTGGSVSTLTIQRTQQEDSAVYLCASSPRLAYEQYFGPGTRLTVT.

In its sample, this clone was seen once. The genes are TRBV6-5 and TRBJ2-7; 7 positions agree with TRBD1. This CDR3 is 13 amino acids long. The germline V gene has CDR1 MNHEY and CDR2 SVGAGI. The V and J ends lost 5 bases and 7 bases, in that order; junction bases with no gene match: 8. CDR3 sequence reads: CASSIDRDVEQYF. In DNA form, the CDR3 reads TGTGCCAGCAGTATAGACAGGGATGTTGAGCAGTACTTC.